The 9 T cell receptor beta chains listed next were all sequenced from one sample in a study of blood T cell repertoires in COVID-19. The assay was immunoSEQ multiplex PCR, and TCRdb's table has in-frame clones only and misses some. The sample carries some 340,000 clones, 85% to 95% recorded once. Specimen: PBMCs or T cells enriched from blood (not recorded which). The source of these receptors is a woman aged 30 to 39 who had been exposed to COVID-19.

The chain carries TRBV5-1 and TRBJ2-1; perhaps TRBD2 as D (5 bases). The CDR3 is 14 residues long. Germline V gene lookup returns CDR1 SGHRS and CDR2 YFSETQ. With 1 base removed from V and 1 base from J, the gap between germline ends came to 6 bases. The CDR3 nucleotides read TGCGCCAGCAGCTTGCGGGGATCCTACAATGAGCAGTTCTTC. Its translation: CASSLRGSYNEQFF.

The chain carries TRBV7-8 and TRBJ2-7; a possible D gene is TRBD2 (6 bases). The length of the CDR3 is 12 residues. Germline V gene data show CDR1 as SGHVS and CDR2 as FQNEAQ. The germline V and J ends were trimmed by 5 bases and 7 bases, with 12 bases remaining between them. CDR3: CASSRLGGEQYF. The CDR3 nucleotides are TGTGCCAGCAGCCGCCTTGGGGGGGAGCAGTACTTC.

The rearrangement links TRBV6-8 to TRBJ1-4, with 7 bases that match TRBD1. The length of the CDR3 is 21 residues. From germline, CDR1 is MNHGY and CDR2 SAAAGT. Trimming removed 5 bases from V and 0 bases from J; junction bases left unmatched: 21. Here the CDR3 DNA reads TGTGCCAGCAGTCAAAGGGGCACAGGGGTTATAGGGAAGGCAACTAATGAAAAACTGTTTTTT. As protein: CASSQRGTGVIGKATNEKLFF.

In DNA, the CDR3 is TGTGCCATCCGTGTTCGGGGGGCCTACGGCGAAGCTTTCTTT. As protein: CAIRVRGAYGEAFF. This chain links TRBV10-3 with TRBJ1-1; D might be TRBD1 (6 bases). The germline gives CDR1 ENHRY, CDR2 SYGVKD. Between the trimmed V and J ends, which lost 8 bases and 8 bases, there was a span of 21 bases. CDR3 size: 14 residues.

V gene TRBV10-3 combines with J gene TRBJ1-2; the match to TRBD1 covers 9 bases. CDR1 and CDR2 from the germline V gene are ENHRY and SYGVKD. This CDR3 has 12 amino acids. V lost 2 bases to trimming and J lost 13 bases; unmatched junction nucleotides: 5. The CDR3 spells CAISERTGDITF. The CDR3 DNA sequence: TGTGCCATCAGTGAGCGGACAGGGGACATCACCTTC.

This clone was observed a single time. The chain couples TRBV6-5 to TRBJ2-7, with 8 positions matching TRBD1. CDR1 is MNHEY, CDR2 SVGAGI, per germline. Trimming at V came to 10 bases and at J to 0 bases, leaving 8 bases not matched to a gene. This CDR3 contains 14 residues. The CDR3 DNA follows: TGTGCCACGGGCCGGGACAGGAGCTCCTACGAGCAGTACTTC. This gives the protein CATGRDRSSYEQYF.

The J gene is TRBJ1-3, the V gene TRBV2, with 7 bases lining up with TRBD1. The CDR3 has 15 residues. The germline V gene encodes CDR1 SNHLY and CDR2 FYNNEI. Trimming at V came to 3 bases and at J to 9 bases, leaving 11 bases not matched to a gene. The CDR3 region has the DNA TGTGCCAGCAGTGAGCAAGCCAGGGGGACTGGCACCATATATTTT. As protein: CASSEQARGTGTIYF.

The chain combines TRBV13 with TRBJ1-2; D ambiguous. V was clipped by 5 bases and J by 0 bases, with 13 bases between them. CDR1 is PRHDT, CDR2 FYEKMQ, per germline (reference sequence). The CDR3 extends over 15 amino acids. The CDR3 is CASSPSFLANYGYTF. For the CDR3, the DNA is TGTGCCAGCAGCCCCTCGTTCCTCGCTAACTATGGCTACACCTTC.

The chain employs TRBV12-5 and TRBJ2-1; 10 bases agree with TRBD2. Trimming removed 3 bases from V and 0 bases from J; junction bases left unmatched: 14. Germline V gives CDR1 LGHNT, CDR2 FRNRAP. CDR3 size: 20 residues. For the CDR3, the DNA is TGTGCTAGTGGTTTCCCCCCCGGACTAGCGGCGGAAATCTCCTACAATGAGCAGTTCTTC. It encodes CASGFPPGLAAEISYNEQFF.